This is a list of T cell receptor beta chains from one sample in a study of cytomegalovirus exposure and HLA in healthy donors. Sequencing was performed with immunoSEQ multiplex PCR; in TCRdb, only in-frame clones are kept and a portion is missing. The profile shows under 250,000 clones, over 80% of them singletons. Sequences were obtained from PBMCs. All receptors derive from a woman aged 18-35 years in good health and CMV-seronegative. The CDR3 runs from the conserved cysteine through the conserved F or W. Fields, in order: J gene, V gene, CDR3 protein.

j_gene: TRBJ1-4; v_gene: TRBV27; CDR3aa: CASSSLTNEKLFF
j_gene: TRBJ1-2; v_gene: TRBV18; CDR3aa: CASSQDRAYGYTF
j_gene: TRBJ2-4; v_gene: TRBV30; CDR3aa: CAWRDGRAKNIQYF
j_gene: TRBJ1-6; v_gene: TRBV5-1; CDR3aa: CASSLGQGGLPLHF
j_gene: TRBJ1-1; v_gene: TRBV19; CDR3aa: CASSILGLSTEAFF
j_gene: TRBJ1-2; v_gene: TRBV27; CDR3aa: CASTIRGSRTGGIVGTRGYTF
j_gene: TRBJ1-1; v_gene: TRBV13; CDR3aa: CASSFETVNTEAFF
j_gene: TRBJ1-5; v_gene: TRBV19; CDR3aa: CASSDKGPMASNQPQHF
j_gene: TRBJ1-1; v_gene: TRBV6-5; CDR3aa: CASSYTGPNTEAFF
j_gene: TRBJ1-6; v_gene: TRBV2; CDR3aa: CASSEVIWGPGSPLHF
j_gene: TRBJ1-6; v_gene: TRBV27; CDR3aa: CASSSHRGWYNSPLHF
j_gene: TRBJ2-1; v_gene: TRBV4-2; CDR3aa: CASSRPGQSSYNEQFF
j_gene: TRBJ2-2; v_gene: TRBV6-1; CDR3aa: CASSRHPGELFF
j_gene: TRBJ1-6; v_gene: TRBV6-6; CDR3aa: CASSYSRDRDSPLHF
j_gene: TRBJ2-2; v_gene: TRBV11-2; CDR3aa: CASSSVRTGELFF
j_gene: TRBJ2-1; v_gene: TRBV7-6; CDR3aa: CASSLGGPVGSSYNEQFF
j_gene: TRBJ1-2; v_gene: TRBV7-9; CDR3aa: CASTPGAGLAFFGGYTF
j_gene: TRBJ2-7; v_gene: TRBV6-5; CDR3aa: CASSLERGVSYEQYF
j_gene: TRBJ2-1; v_gene: TRBV9; CDR3aa: CASSIGTSGSYNEQFF
j_gene: TRBJ1-6; v_gene: TRBV9; CDR3aa: CASSVDRGGPLHF
j_gene: TRBJ1-2; v_gene: TRBV29-1; CDR3aa: CSVGEGGEANYGYTF
j_gene: TRBJ1-2; v_gene: TRBV5-8; CDR3aa: CASSLFRNLNYGYTF
j_gene: TRBJ1-2; v_gene: TRBV6-5; CDR3aa: CASMDRGNYGYTF